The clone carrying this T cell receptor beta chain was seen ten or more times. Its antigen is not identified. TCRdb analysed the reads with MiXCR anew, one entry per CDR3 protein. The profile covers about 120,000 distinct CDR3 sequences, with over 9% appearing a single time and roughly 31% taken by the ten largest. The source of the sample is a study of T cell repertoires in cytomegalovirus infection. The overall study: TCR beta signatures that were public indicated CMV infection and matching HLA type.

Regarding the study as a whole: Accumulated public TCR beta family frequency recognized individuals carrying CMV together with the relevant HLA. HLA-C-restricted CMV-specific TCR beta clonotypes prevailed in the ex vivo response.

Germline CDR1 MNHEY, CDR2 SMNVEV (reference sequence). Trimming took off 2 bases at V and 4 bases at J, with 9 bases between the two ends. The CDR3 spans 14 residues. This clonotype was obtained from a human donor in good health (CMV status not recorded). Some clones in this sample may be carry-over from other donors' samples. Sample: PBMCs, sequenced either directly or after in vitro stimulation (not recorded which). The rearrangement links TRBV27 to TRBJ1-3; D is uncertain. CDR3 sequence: CASSLGKWGNTIYF. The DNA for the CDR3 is TGTGCCAGCAGTTTAGGCAAATGGGGAAACACCATATATTTT.